This T cell receptor (beta chain) emerged from a study of cytomegalovirus exposure and HLA in healthy donors. Study-level results: The classifier reportedly diagnosed cytomegalovirus status with high specificity and sensitivity. In a later analysis, a genetic analysis reported fewer productive-TCR N-insertions in an Asian-associated ancestry cluster than the cohort average. Overall, 164 TCR beta chains were annotated as cytomegalovirus-associated. Most of the TCR beta V segments (in an earlier analysis) were productive either about 87% or about 30% of the time.

Of note for this clone: Its antigen remains unknown.

60 Vbeta and 13 Jbeta primers were used in PCR. The data were produced by immunoSEQ multiplex PCR, yet TCRdb's version contains in-frame clones alone and is incomplete. This listing includes around 190,000 clones. CDR1 and CDR2 (germline): SGHRS, YFSETQ. The V and J ends lost 3 bases and 4 bases respectively, with 8 bases between them. There are 13 residues in the CDR3. This chain joins TRBV5-1 and TRBJ1-5, with D tentatively TRBD1 (6 bases). This clonotype originated in a woman in her 30s in good health and CMV-seropositive. Sequencing was done on a sample of PBMCs. CDR3 bases: TGCGCCAGCAGCTCAGGACAGAATCAGCCCCAGCATTTT. This sequence encodes CASSSGQNQPQHF.